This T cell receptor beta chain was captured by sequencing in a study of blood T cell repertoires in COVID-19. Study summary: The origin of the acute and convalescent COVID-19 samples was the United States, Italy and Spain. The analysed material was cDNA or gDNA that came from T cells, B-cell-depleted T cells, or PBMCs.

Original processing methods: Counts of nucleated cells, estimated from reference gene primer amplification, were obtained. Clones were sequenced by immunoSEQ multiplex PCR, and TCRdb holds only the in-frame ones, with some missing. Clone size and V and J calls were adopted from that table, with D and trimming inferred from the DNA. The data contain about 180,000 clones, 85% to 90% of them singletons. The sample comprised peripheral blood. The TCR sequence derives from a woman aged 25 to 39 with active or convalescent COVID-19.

This CDR3 reads CSAEALSDTQYF. The CDR3 nucleotides are TGCAGCGCCGAAGCTCTCTCAGATACGCAGTATTTT. The chain combines TRBV29-1 with TRBJ2-3; no clear D gene. This CDR3 has 12 residues. The germline V and J ends were trimmed by 7 bases and 4 bases, with 12 bases remaining between them. Germline values: CDR1 SQVTM, CDR2 ANQGSEA.